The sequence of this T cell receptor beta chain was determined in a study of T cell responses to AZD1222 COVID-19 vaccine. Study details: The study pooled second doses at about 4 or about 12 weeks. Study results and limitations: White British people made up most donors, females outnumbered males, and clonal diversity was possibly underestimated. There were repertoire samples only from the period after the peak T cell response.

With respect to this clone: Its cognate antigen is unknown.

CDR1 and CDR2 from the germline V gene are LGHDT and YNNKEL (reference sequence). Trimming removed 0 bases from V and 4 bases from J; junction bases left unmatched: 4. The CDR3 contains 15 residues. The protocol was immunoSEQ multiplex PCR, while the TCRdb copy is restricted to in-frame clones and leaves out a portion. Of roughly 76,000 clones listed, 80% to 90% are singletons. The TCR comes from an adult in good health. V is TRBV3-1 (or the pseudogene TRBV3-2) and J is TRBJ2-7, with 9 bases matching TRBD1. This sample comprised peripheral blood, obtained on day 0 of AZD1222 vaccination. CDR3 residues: CASSQEPGQGYEQYF. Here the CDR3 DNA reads TGTGCCAGCAGCCAAGAGCCCGGACAGGGGTACGAGCAGTACTTC.